This is a list of T cell receptor beta chains from one sample in a study of preoperative IRX-2 immunotherapy in early breast cancer. The table came from immunoSEQ multiplex PCR; TCRdb's copy has only in-frame clones and leaves some out. Among under 35,000 clones listed, 82% were seen once. The specimen was obtained from a patient treated with IRX-2 immunotherapy. The receptors stem from a human donor with breast cancer. The CDR3 runs from the conserved cysteine through the conserved F or W.

len	j_gene	v_gene	CDR3aa
16	TRBJ2-6	TRBV5-1	CASSLYVNGGANVLTF
16	TRBJ2-3	TRBV10-3	CAISESRGIRPDTQYF
14	TRBJ1-3	TRBV11-3	CASSPFRDTYPIYF
14	TRBJ1-2	TRBV9	CASSSGPPGTGYTF
13	TRBJ1-2	TRBV7-4	CASSSNTRVGYTF
18	TRBJ2-3	TRBV7-7	CARSLAFWTWVLVNTQYF
13	TRBJ2-5	TRBV7-8	CASSQGHQETQYF
14	TRBJ2-7	TRBV5-1	CASSSSGISYEQYF
17	TRBJ2-6	TRBV28	CASSLTSLASGANVLTF
14	TRBJ2-7	TRBV6-8	CAISPGTGSYEQYF
13	TRBJ1-2	TRBV7-1	CASSRWNNYGYTF
12	TRBJ2-7	TRBV29-1	CSVDPGLNEQYF
13	TRBJ2-7	TRBV6-8	CASSGLAGGEQYF
12	TRBJ2-7	TRBV12-5	CASATSGGEQYF
15	TRBJ1-5	TRBV11-3	CASSLGGRGSEPQHF
14	TRBJ2-1	TRBV11-3	CASSSTGGRDEQFF
15	TRBJ2-7	TRBV6-8	CASSPTLGSSYEQYF
15	TRBJ1-6	TRBV5-1	CASSLKGPNNSPLHF
13	TRBJ1-2	TRBV5-2	CASSLQGPYGYTF
16	TRBJ2-2	TRBV5-1	CATQDFGTGGTGELFF
15	TRBJ2-1	TRBV5-1	CASSLLAGGRHEQFF
14	TRBJ2-6	TRBV7-1	CASSPLPGANVLTF
13	TRBJ2-7	TRBV6-8	CASITGTTYEQYF
15	TRBJ1-1	TRBV6-8	CASSPPLGQGIAAFF
12	TRBJ1-1	TRBV19	CASSRQGWGAFF
14	TRBJ2-1	TRBV2	CAIALGSYYNEQFF
13	TRBJ1-2	TRBV19	CASSIDRDYGYTF
14	TRBJ2-3	TRBV6-8	CASNDPRRIDTQYF
15	TRBJ2-1	TRBV28	CASTILGGDDNEQFF
16	TRBJ1-5	TRBV6-8	CASSYSSLGRYQPQHF
11	TRBJ2-5	TRBV14	CASSRGETQYF
16	TRBJ1-2	TRBV11-3	CASSQLLEVLNYGYTF
15	TRBJ1-5	TRBV11-3	CASSSYRGSNQPQHF
14	TRBJ1-2	TRBV6-8	CASSSGTGNYGYTF
14	TRBJ2-2	TRBV19	CASRVRANTGELFF
13	TRBJ2-3	TRBV29-1	CSVRHRGPDTQYF
15	TRBJ1-1	TRBV6-8	CASSYSREGNTEAFF
13	TRBJ2-2	TRBV2	CASIDREAGELFF
15	TRBJ1-3	TRBV11-3	CASSLSRGVGNTIYF
14	TRBJ2-7	TRBV6-8	CASSLHGAGGEQYF
15	TRBJ1-2	TRBV23-1	CASSQDISEQYGYTF
15	TRBJ2-2	TRBV6-8	CASSFVRTNTGELFF
15	TRBJ1-1	TRBV6-8	CASSYFALMNTEAFF
14	TRBJ2-1	TRBV5-1	CASSLRGAYNEQFF
14	TRBJ2-3	TRBV9	CASSVWGAEDTQYF
14	TRBJ2-4	TRBV30	CAWSVPLVKNIQYF
14	TRBJ1-5	TRBV16	CASSRMGRNQPQHF
16	TRBJ1-2	TRBV6-8	CASSYSQETGPSGYTF
17	TRBJ1-3	TRBV15	CATSRHTRTDPGNTIYF
13	TRBJ2-2	TRBV10-3	CAIPSGVTGELFF
16	TRBJ2-7	TRBV10-1	CASSEGPRTSSYEQYF
13	TRBJ1-2	TRBV6-8	CASSLRTGDGYTF
14	TRBJ1-5	TRBV28	CATALQSGNQPQHF
15	TRBJ2-2	TRBV15	CATSRDRANTGELFF